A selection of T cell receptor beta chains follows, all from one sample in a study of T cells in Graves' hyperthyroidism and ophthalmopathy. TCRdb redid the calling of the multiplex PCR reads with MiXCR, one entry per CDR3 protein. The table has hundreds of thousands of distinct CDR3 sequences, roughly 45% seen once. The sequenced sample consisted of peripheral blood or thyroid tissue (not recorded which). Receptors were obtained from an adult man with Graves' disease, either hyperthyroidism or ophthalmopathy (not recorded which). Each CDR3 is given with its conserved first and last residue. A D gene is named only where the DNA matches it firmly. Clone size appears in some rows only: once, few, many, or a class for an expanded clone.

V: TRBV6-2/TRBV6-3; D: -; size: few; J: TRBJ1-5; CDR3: CASSFSRSQHF; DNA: TGTGCCAGCAGTTTCTCTCGGTCCCAGCATTTT
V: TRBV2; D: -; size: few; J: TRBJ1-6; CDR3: CASSPGANNSPLHF; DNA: TGTGCCAGCTCACCCGGGGCTAATAATTCACCCCTCCACTTT
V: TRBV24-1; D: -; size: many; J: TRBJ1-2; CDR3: CATSDPREGNYGYTF; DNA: TGTGCCACCAGTGACCCCAGGGAGGGGAACTATGGCTACACCTTC
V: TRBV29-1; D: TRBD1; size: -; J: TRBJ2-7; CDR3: CSVVGGVSYEQYF; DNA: TGCAGCGTTGTAGGGGGCGTCTCCTACGAGCAGTACTTC
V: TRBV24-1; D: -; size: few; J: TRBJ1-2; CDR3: CASGPIGGYTF; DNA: TGTGCCAGCGGCCCAATAGGAGGCTACACCTTC
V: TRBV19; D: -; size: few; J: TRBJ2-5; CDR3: CASSIRVQLQETQYF; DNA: TGTGCCAGTAGTATTAGGGTACAGTTACAAGAGACCCAGTACTTC
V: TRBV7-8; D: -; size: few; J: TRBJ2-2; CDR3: CASSLVGPTGELFF; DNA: TGTGCCAGCAGCTTAGTAGGGCCCACCGGGGAGCTGTTTTTT
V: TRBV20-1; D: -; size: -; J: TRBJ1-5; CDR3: CRAGRGRDSNQPQHF; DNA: TGCAGGGCGGGGCGGGGGCGGGACAGCAATCAGCCCCAGCATTTT
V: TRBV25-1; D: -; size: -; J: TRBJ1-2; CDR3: CASSEEEGRGYTF; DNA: TGTGCCAGCAGTGAGGAGGAGGGGCGAGGCTACACCTTC
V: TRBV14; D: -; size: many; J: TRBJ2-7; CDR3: CASSQVGYLYEQYF; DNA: TGTGCCAGCAGCCAAGTCGGCTATCTCTACGAGCAGTACTTC
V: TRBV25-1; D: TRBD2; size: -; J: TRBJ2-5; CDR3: CASSEWEGSNYGETQYF; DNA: TGTGCCAGCAGTGAATGGGAGGGTTCCAACTATGGAGAGACCCAGTACTTC
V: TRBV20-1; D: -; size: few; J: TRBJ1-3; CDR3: CSASVGRVASGNTIYF; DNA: TGCAGTGCTAGCGTTGGCAGGGTCGCTTCTGGAAACACCATATATTTT
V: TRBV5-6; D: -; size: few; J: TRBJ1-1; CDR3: CASSSGDAEAFF; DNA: TGTGCCAGCAGCTCGGGGGACGCTGAAGCTTTCTTT
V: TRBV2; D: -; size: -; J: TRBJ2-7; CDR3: CASSMGTSGYEQYF; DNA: TGTGCCAGCAGTATGGGTACCTCCGGGTACGAGCAGTACTTC
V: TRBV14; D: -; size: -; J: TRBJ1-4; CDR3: CASSHTRRNTEKLFF; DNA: TGTGCCAGCAGCCACACCAGGCGGAACACTGAAAAACTGTTTTTT
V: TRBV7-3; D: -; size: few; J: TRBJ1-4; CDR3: CASSQDRRRATNEKLFF; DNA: TGTGCCAGCAGCCAAGATAGAAGGAGAGCAACTAATGAAAAACTGTTTTTT
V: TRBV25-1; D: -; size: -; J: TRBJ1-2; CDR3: CASFERDGGGYTF; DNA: TGTGCCAGCTTTGAAAGGGACGGCGGTGGCTACACCTTC
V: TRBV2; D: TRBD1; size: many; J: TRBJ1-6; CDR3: CARSGGNNNSPLHF; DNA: TGTGCCAGATCAGGGGGCAACAATAATTCACCCCTCCACTTT
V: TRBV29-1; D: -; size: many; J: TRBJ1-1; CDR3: CSVEERDTEAFF; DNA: TGCAGCGTTGAGGAGAGGGACACTGAAGCTTTCTTT
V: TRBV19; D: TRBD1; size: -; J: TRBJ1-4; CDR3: CASSEQGEEKLFF; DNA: TGTGCCAGTAGTGAGCAGGGGGAGGAAAAACTGTTTTTT
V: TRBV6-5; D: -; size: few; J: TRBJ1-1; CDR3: CASSDPGSKAFF; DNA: TGTGCCAGCAGTGATCCCGGGAGCAAAGCTTTCTTT
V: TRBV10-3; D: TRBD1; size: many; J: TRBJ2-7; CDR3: CASGRDREHEQYF; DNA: TGTGCCAGTGGCCGGGACAGGGAGCACGAGCAGTACTTC
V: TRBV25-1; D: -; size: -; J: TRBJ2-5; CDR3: CASSAGPGETQYF; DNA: TGTGCCAGCAGTGCTGGGCCTGGAGAGACCCAGTACTTC
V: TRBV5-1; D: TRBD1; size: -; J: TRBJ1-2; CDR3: CASSLVGTGRYGYTF; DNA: TGCGCCAGCAGCTTGGTCGGGACAGGGAGGTATGGCTACACCTTC
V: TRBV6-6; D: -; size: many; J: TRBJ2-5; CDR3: CASRANQETQYF; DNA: TGTGCCAGCAGGGCAAACCAAGAGACCCAGTACTTC
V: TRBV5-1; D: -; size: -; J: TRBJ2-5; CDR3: CASSSRGSHETQYF; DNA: TGCGCCAGCAGCTCCCGGGGGAGCCACGAGACCCAGTACTTC
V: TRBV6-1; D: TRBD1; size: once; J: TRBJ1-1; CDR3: CATQDRADTEAFF; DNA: TGTGCCACGCAGGACAGGGCGGACACTGAAGCTTTCTTT
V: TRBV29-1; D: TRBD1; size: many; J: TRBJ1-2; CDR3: CSVQQGAYGYTF; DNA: TGCAGCGTCCAACAGGGGGCCTATGGCTACACCTTC
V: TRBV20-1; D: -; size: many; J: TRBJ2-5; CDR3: CSAHRDTETQYF; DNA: TGCAGTGCTCACCGGGACACAGAGACCCAGTACTTC
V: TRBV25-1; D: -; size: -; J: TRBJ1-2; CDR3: CASSASRGDGYTF; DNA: TGTGCCAGCAGTGCTAGCCGGGGGGATGGCTACACCTTC
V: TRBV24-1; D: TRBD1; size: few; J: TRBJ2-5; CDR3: CATSDSGGTGATPGAQYF; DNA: TGTGCCACCAGTGATAGTGGGGGGACAGGCGCGACCCCAGGTGCCCAGTACTTC
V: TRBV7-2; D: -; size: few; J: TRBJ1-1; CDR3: CASTPYSGASEAFF; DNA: TGTGCCAGCACGCCCTATTCGGGGGCCTCTGAAGCTTTCTTT
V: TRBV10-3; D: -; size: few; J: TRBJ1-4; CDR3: CASSVFGGNNEKLFF; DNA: TGTGCCAGCAGTGTTTTCGGCGGAAATAATGAAAAACTGTTTTTT
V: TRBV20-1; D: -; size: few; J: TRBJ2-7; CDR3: CSAPTGETPYEQYF; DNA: TGCAGTGCGCCTACGGGGGAGACCCCCTACGAGCAGTACTTC
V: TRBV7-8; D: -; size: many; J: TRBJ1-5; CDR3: CASSPRRELSNQPQHF; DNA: TGTGCCAGCAGCCCCCGGCGGGAGTTAAGCAATCAGCCCCAGCATTTT
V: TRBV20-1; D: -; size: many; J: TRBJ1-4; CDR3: CSAALPGEREKLFF; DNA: TGCAGTGCAGCATTACCAGGGGAAAGGGAAAAACTGTTTTTT
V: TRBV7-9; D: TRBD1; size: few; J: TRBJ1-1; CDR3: CASSLDLGHRGNTEAFF; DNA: TGTGCCAGCAGTTTAGATCTTGGACACAGGGGGAACACTGAAGCTTTCTTT
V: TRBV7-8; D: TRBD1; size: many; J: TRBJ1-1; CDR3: CASSTEGQERTEAFF; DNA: TGTGCCAGCAGCACCGAAGGACAGGAGAGAACTGAAGCTTTCTTT
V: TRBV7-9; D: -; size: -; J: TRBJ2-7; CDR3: CASSPGSGRRKYYEQHF; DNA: TGTGCCAGCAGCCCAGGGTCGGGACGGAGGAAATATTACGAGCAGCACTTC
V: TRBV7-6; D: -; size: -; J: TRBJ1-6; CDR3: CASSLEGGVESPLHF; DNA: TGTGCCAGCAGCTTGGAGGGAGGGGTGGAATCACCCCTCCACTTT
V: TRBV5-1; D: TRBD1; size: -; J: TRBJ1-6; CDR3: CANRPTGGSNSPLHF; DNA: TGCGCCAACAGACCGACAGGGGGATCAAATTCACCCCTCCACTTT
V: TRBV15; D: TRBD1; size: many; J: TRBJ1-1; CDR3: CATSDRDRYDTEAFF; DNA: TGTGCCACCAGCGACCGGGACAGGTATGACACTGAAGCTTTCTTT